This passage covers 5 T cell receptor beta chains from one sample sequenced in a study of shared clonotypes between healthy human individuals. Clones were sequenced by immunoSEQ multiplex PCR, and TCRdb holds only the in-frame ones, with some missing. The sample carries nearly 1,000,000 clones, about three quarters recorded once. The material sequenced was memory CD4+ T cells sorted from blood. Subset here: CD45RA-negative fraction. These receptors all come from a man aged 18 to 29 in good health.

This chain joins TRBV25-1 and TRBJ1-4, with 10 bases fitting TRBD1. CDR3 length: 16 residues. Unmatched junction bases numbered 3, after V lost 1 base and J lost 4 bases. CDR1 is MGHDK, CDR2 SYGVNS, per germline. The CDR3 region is CASSESGTGVNEKLFF. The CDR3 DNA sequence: TGTGCCAGCAGTGAATCCGGGACAGGGGTTAATGAAAAACTGTTTTTT.

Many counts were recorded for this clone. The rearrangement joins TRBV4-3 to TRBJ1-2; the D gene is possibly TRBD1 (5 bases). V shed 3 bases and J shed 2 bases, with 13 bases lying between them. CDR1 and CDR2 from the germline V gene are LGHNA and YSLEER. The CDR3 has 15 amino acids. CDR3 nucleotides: TGCGCCAGCAGCCAGGGATTCACAGGAAACTATGGCTACACCTTC. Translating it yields CASSQGFTGNYGYTF.

The CDR3 region is CASSRENEQFF. In DNA, the CDR3 is TGTGCCAGCAGCAGGGAGAATGAGCAGTTCTTC. The J gene is TRBJ2-1, the V gene TRBV27; D might be TRBD1 or TRBD2, each matching 5 bases. V was cut by 6 bases and J by 7 bases, with 7 bases left in between. The CDR3 spans 11 residues. Germline lookup yields CDR1 MNHEY and CDR2 SMNVEV (reference sequence).

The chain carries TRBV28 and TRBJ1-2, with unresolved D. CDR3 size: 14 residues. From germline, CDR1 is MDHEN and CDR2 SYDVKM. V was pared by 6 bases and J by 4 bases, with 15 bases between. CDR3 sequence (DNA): TGTGCCAGCAGCCCCGGCGGGAATGGCTATGGCTACACCTTC. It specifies CASSPGGNGYGYTF.

The CDR3 nucleotides read TGTGCCAGCAGCCCCACAGGGGGCTTCGGGGAGCTGTTTTTT. This gives the protein CASSPTGGFGELFF. The chain is built from TRBV7-3 and TRBJ2-2; 9 nucleotides align to TRBD1. Germline CDR1 is SGHTA and CDR2 is FQGTGA. Trimming cost V 5 bases and J 7 bases; bases outside gene matches: 5. The CDR3 consists of 14 residues. Full variable domain (rest looked up from reference TRBV7-3 and TRBJ2-2): GAGVSQTPSNKVTEKGKYVELRCDPISGHTALYWYRQSLGQGPEFLIYFQGTGAADDSGLPNDRFFAVRPEGSVSTLKIQRTERGDSAVYLCASSPTGGFGELFFGEGSRLTVL.